This is a list of T cell receptor beta chains from one sample in a study. TCRdb re-called the 5' RACE reads through MiXCR, storing one row per CDR3 protein. The data hold about 62,000 distinct CDR3 sequences, with about 31% observed a single time. The sequenced sample was tumor-infiltrating naive CD4+ T cells sorted from the breast tumor. These receptors were collected from a female donor with breast cancer. Both conserved end residues are part of each CDR3. The D gene is left open where the match is weak. Only some rows state a clone size, as once, few, many or a class for expanded clones.

v_gene	j_gene	d_gene	abundance	len	CDR3aa	CDR3nt
TRBV7-2	TRBJ2-2	.	few	12	CASSLYGQELFF	TGTGCCAGCAGCTTATACGGACAGGAGCTGTTTTTT
TRBV7-3	TRBJ2-7	.	few	14	CASSPDSNSYEQYF	TGTGCCAGCAGTCCTGACTCCAACTCCTACGAGCAGTACTTC
TRBV7-9	TRBJ2-1	TRBD2	.	17	CASSSAGGREGDNEQFF	TGTGCCAGCAGCTCCGCCGGTGGACGGGAGGGTGACAATGAGCAGTTCTTC
TRBV4-2	TRBJ2-7	TRBD2	.	15	CASSQATSGLYEQYF	TGTGCCAGCAGTCAAGCCACTAGCGGCCTCTACGAGCAGTACTTC
TRBV10-2	TRBJ2-2	TRBD1	.	13	CASSIIRDRGLFF	TGCGCCAGCAGTATAATCCGGGACAGGGGGCTGTTTTTT
TRBV4-2	TRBJ2-3	.	.	15	CASSLTGFRGDTQYF	TGTGCCAGCAGCCTCACAGGGTTCCGGGGAGATACGCAGTATTTT
TRBV20-1	TRBJ2-5	.	few	13	CSAERQDQETQYF	TGCAGTGCAGAAAGACAGGACCAAGAGACCCAGTACTTC
TRBV5-1	TRBJ2-3	.	.	19	CASSPAGRNAGVSTDTQYF	TGCGCCAGCAGCCCCGCAGGGAGAAATGCCGGGGTATCAACAGATACGCAGTATTTT
TRBV28	TRBJ1-1	TRBD1	.	13	CATTWTGDTEAFF	TGTGCCACCACCTGGACAGGGGACACTGAAGCTTTCTTT
TRBV5-5	TRBJ2-7	.	few	16	CASSFFYGTSAYEQYF	TGTGCCAGCAGCTTCTTCTACGGGACATCCGCCTACGAGCAGTACTTC
TRBV7-9	TRBJ2-7	TRBD1	few	14	CASSSDRGGNEQYF	TGTGCCAGCAGTTCTGACAGGGGTGGGAACGAGCAGTACTTC
TRBV6-2/TRBV6-3	TRBJ2-1	TRBD2	.	17	CASSRFRTSGRANEQFF	TGTGCCAGCAGCCGTTTCAGGACTAGCGGGAGAGCAAATGAGCAGTTCTTC
TRBV7-2	TRBJ2-3	TRBD2	.	16	CASSSSSGGYQDTQYF	TGTGCCAGCAGCTCGTCTAGCGGGGGTTATCAAGATACGCAGTATTTT
TRBV12-3/TRBV12-4	TRBJ1-1	.	many	13	CASTQNENTEAFF	TGTGCCAGCACCCAGAACGAGAACACTGAAGCTTTCTTT
TRBV7-2	TRBJ1-2	TRBD1	medium-sized	14	CASSSDRGPYGYTF	TGTGCCAGCAGCTCTGACAGGGGACCCTATGGCTACACCTTC
TRBV3-1	TRBJ1-2	.	few	14	CASSQAAINYGYTF	TGTGCCAGCAGCCAAGCGGCCATCAACTATGGCTACACCTTC
TRBV7-7	TRBJ2-1	.	.	12	CASSPPGQRKFF	TGTGCCAGCAGCCCACCGGGACAACGGAAATTCTTC
TRBV2	TRBJ2-6	.	.	13	CATGDSGANVLTF	TGTGCCACCGGAGACTCTGGGGCCAACGTCCTGACTTTC
TRBV27	TRBJ1-2	.	few	14	CASSLSPGDVGYTF	TGTGCCAGCAGTTTATCCCCAGGGGATGTTGGCTACACCTTC
TRBV7-2	TRBJ1-5	.	few	12	CASSSPGGPQHF	TGTGCCAGCAGCTCGCCGGGGGGGCCCCAGCATTTT
TRBV20-1	TRBJ2-7	.	many	17	CSARDFGGLTLPYEQYF	TGCAGTGCTAGAGATTTTGGCGGGTTAACCCTCCCCTACGAGCAGTACTTC
TRBV7-6	TRBJ2-1	.	.	15	CASSLAPVTYNEQFF	TGTGCCAGCAGCTTAGCCCCGGTGACCTACAATGAGCAGTTCTTC
TRBV7-3	TRBJ1-2	TRBD1	few	14	CASSLYGTGVGYTF	TGTGCCAGCAGCTTATATGGGACAGGGGTTGGCTACACCTTC
TRBV7-2	TRBJ2-7	.	few	14	CASSLGHGGYEQYF	TGTGCCAGCAGCTTGGGACATGGGGGCTACGAGCAGTACTTC
TRBV4-1	TRBJ1-1	TRBD1	.	16	CASSQDPGTGGTEAFF	TGCGCCAGCAGCCAAGATCCTGGGACAGGGGGCACTGAAGCTTTCTTT
TRBV11-1	TRBJ2-2	TRBD1	.	14	CASSPDRATGELFF	TGTGCCAGCAGCCCCGACAGGGCGACCGGGGAGCTGTTTTTT
TRBV7-2	TRBJ2-7	.	.	14	CTSSPSLSTYEQYF	TGTACCAGCAGCCCCTCCCTTAGCACCTACGAGCAGTACTTC
TRBV9	TRBJ1-2	.	many	13	CASSVGGPYGYTF	TGTGCCAGCAGCGTCGGCGGACCGTATGGCTACACCTTC
TRBV20-1	TRBJ2-3	.	few	13	CSAGDTGTDTQYF	TGCAGTGCCGGGGACACAGGCACAGATACGCAGTATTTT
TRBV20-1	TRBJ1-6	.	many	13	CSAIRAYPSPLHF	TGCAGTGCTATCCGTGCTTACCCCTCACCCCTCCACTTT
TRBV11-3	TRBJ1-6	.	.	16	CASSLGPLMENSPLHF	TGTGCCAGCAGCTTAGGTCCACTCATGGAGAATTCACCCCTCCACTTT
TRBV7-9	TRBJ2-1	TRBD1	.	16	CASSLGQGFSYNEQFF	TGTGCCAGCAGCCTAGGACAGGGGTTTTCCTACAATGAGCAGTTCTTC
TRBV20-1	TRBJ1-2	.	few	13	CSARDEGNYGYTF	TGCAGTGCTAGAGACGAGGGAAACTATGGCTACACCTTC
TRBV29-1	TRBJ1-3	.	few	14	CSVNGGDSGNTIYF	TGCAGCGTGAACGGGGGGGACTCTGGAAACACCATATATTTT
TRBV29-1	TRBJ2-7	TRBD1	once	11	CSVGQGHEQYF	TGCAGCGTTGGACAGGGACACGAGCAGTACTTC
TRBV20-1	TRBJ2-7	TRBD1	.	13	CSAPSTGGNEQYF	TGCAGTGCACCCTCGACAGGGGGGAACGAGCAGTACTTC